Listed below are T cell receptor beta chains from one sample, sequenced in a study of identical twins. In TCRdb, the 5' RACE reads were re-called with MiXCR into one record per CDR3 protein. The sample contains 450,000 or so distinct CDR3 sequences, roughly 26% of which appear only once. This sample also belongs to another study, concerning T cells expressing NK-cell markers.

Sequencing input: CD4+ T cells sorted from blood. The receptors were sampled from a woman under 30 in good health. Both conserved end residues are part of each CDR3. D genes are given only for firm matches. The size field is filled for only some rows; it gives once, few, many or a size class.

clone size,V gene,J gene,D gene,CDR3 DNA,CDR3 protein
once,TRBV5-1,TRBJ2-3,.,TGCGCCAGCAGCTTGCCGCGGGTAAACACAGATACGCAGTATTTT,CASSLPRVNTDTQYF
.,TRBV10-3,TRBJ2-3,.,TGTGCCATCAGTAGCTCGTCGCTTATAGATACGCAGTATTTT,CAISSSSLIDTQYF
.,TRBV27,TRBJ2-5,.,TGTGCCAGCAGCCAGACTAGAGGGGAGACCCAGTACTTC,CASSQTRGETQYF
few,TRBV4-3,TRBJ2-7,TRBD2,TGCGCCAGCAGCCAAGGGACTAGCGGGAGGAACGAGCAGTACTTC,CASSQGTSGRNEQYF
many,TRBV7-2,TRBJ2-1,.,TGTGCCAGCAGCTTGCAGGGGGAGCAGTTCTTC,CASSLQGEQFF
many,TRBV28,TRBJ2-7,.,TGTGCCAGCAGTCGTGGGATTTACGAGCAGTACTTC,CASSRGIYEQYF
few,TRBV9,TRBJ2-3,.,TGTGCCAGCAGCGTAGAGGTCGGGTCAGATACGCAGTATTTT,CASSVEVGSDTQYF
.,TRBV19,TRBJ1-2,TRBD1,TGTGCCAGTCGACCTACAGGGGGCTCCTTTTATGGCTACACCTTC,CASRPTGGSFYGYTF
.,TRBV14,TRBJ1-1,TRBD1,TGTGCCAGCAGCCCCCTGGGGACAGGGGGACACACTGAAGCTTTCTTT,CASSPLGTGGHTEAFF
once,TRBV3-1,TRBJ2-7,TRBD2,TGTGCCTTCAGTACTGGGACTAGCGGGGGAGGCAGGCGCTACGAGCAGTACTTC,CAFSTGTSGGGRRYEQYF
.,TRBV9,TRBJ2-5,.,TGTGCCAGCAGCCGGTCGATTCAAGAGACCCAGTACTTC,CASSRSIQETQYF
.,TRBV20-1,TRBJ2-3,TRBD2,TGCAGTGCTCCACTAGCGGCGAGCACAGATACGCAGTATTTT,CSAPLAASTDTQYF
.,TRBV29-1,TRBJ2-3,TRBD2,TGCAGCGTTAGCCGGACTAGCGGCACAGATACGCAGTATTTT,CSVSRTSGTDTQYF
.,TRBV9,TRBJ1-2,TRBD1,TGTGCCAGCAGCGCAGGACAGGGACCCACGGGCTACACCTTC,CASSAGQGPTGYTF
many,TRBV12-3/TRBV12-4,TRBJ2-2,TRBD2,TGTGCCAGCAGCTCGGGACTAGCGGGGGGCACCGGGGAGCTGTTTTTT,CASSSGLAGGTGELFF
few,TRBV3-1,TRBJ2-3,.,TGTGCCAGCAGCCAACCCGCGACGGTGCAGTATTTT,CASSQPATVQYF
few,TRBV9,TRBJ1-6,.,TGTGCCAGCAGCCCCCGTCAGGCAGCTACGTGGGGTTCACCCCTCCACTTT,CASSPRQAATWGSPLHF
few,TRBV29-1,TRBJ2-1,TRBD2,TGCAGCGTTGATGAGGGGGCTAGCGGGGGCCTCAGCTCCTACAATGAGCAGTTCTTC,CSVDEGASGGLSSYNEQFF
few,TRBV12-3/TRBV12-4,TRBJ2-3,TRBD2,TGTGCCAGCACCCTAGCGGCGAGCAAGGATACGCAGTATTTT,CASTLAASKDTQYF
.,TRBV9,TRBJ2-7,.,TGTGCCAGCAGCCCGCGGGACTCGACCTACGAGCAGTACTTC,CASSPRDSTYEQYF
few,TRBV20-1,TRBJ2-7,TRBD2,TGCAGTGCTAGGAGGCCTAGCGGGAGGTACGAGCAGTACTTC,CSARRPSGRYEQYF